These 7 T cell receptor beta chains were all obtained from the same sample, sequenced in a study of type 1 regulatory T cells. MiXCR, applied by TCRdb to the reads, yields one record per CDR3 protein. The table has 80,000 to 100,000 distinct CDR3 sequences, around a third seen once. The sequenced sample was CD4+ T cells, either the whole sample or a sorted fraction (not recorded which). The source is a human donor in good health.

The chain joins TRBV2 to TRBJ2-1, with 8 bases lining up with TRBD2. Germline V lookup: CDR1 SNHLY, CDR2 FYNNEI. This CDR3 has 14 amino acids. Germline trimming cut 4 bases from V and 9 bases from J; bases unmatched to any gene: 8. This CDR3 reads CASSVGSGIGEQFF. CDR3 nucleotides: TGTGCCAGCAGTGTTGGTAGCGGGATCGGTGAGCAGTTCTTC. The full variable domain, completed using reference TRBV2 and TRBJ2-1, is EPEVTQTPSHQVTQMGQEVILRCVPISNHLYFYWYRQILGQKVEFLVSFYNNEISEKSEIFDDQFSVERPDGSNFTLKIRSTKLEDSAMYFCASSVGSGIGEQFFGPGTRLTVL.

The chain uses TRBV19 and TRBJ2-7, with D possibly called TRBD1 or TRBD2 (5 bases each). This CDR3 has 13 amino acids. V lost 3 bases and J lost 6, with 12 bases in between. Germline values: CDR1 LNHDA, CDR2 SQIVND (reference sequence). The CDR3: CASSIGDRGEQYF. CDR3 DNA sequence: TGTGCCAGTAGTATTGGGGACCGGGGCGAGCAGTACTTC.

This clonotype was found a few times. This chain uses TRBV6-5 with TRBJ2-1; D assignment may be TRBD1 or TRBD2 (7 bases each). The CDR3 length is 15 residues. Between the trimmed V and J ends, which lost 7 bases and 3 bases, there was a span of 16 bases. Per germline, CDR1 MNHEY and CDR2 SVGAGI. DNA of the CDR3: TGTGCCAGCAACACCAGGGGGGGGGTCTACAATGAGCAGTTCTTC. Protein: CASNTRGGVYNEQFF.

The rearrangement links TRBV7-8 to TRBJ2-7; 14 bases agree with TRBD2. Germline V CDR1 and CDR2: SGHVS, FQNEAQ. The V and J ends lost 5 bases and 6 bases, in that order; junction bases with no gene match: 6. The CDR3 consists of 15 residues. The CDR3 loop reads CASSQGLAGASEQYF. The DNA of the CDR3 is TGTGCCAGCAGCCAGGGACTAGCGGGAGCGTCCGAGCAGTACTTC.

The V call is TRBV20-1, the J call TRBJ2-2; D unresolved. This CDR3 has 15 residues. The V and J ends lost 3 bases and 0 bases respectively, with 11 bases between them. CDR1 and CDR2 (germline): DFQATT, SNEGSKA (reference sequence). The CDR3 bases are TGCAGTGCTAGTGGGCCGACACCGAACACCGGGGAGCTGTTTTTT. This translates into CSASGPTPNTGELFF.

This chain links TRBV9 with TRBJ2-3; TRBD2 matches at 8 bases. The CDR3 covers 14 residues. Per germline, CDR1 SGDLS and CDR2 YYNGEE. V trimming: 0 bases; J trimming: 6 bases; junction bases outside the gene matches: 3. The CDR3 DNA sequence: TGTGCCAGCAGCGTAGCAGCGGGAGTGGATACGCAGTATTTT. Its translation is CASSVAAGVDTQYF.

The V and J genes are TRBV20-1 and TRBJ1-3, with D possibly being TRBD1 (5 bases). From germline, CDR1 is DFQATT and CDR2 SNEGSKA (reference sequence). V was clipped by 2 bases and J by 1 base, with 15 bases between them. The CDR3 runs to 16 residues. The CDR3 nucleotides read TGCAGTGCTAGACCTATGGACATTATTTCTGGAAACACCATATATTTT. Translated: CSARPMDIISGNTIYF.